The subject of this entry is one T cell receptor (beta chain). This clonotype was counted between two and nine times. It lacks a known antigen. Per-base qualities were not stored, and no clone one base away is much larger. Libraries were constructed by 5' RACE. The sequencing machine was an Illumina HiSeq 2000. A universal primer binding site was added through template switching, and the final cDNA carried a unique molecular identifier so that TCR cDNA molecules could be counted accurately. First-strand cDNA for TCR alpha and beta chains was synthesized from specific primers in the conserved constant-segment region. To control for contamination, each cDNA library was double barcoded with a SMART-Mk sample barcode plus Illumina barcodes. TruSeq adapter sequences along with Illumina sample barcodes were introduced in two successive PCR steps. TCR alpha and beta cDNA libraries were sequenced on the Illumina HiSeq platform with custom primers. The authors' analysis ran thus. MiGEC was used to process raw reads and extract unique molecular identifiers, and MiXCR was used to find CDR3 positions. Recombination models were inferred per individual with the repgenHMM and IGoR tools using an EM algorithm. Shared clonotypes were analyzed with the tcR package in R, and sharing was normalized by the product of cloneset sizes. To study raw recombination free of thymic and clonal selection effects, out-of-frame nonproductive sequences were analyzed. TCRdb reprocessing: public reads trimmed at Q25 with fastp, clones called with MiXCR, in-frame beta chains kept. Rows are combined by CDR3 protein, so each entry shows the most common genes and DNA. TCRdb's processing, not the authors', yielded these V and J calls. This sample has a few hundred thousand distinct CDR3 sequences in its table, and around 9% of those were observed once. The ten largest clonotypes hold roughly 8.7% of the sample.

The CDR3 measures 13 amino acids from cysteine to phenylalanine. Of the read, only the CDR3 DNA is kept; its 39 bases are in frame from base 1. V drops 3 bases and J drops 7 bases, leaving 9 bases in between. The germline V gene provides CDR1 SNHLY and CDR2 FYNNEI. These data originate in a study of identical twins (dated by TCRdb to the mid-2010s). About the study as a whole: The study deep-sequenced TCR alpha and beta repertoires from monozygotic twins, unrelated adults of various ages and cord blood to test whether fetal clonotypes persist. To rule out contamination, replicate twin experiments were performed at different times with different library preparation protocols. What the study reported, not specific to this receptor: Zero-insertion analyses could be partly confounded by invariant T cells such as MAIT and iNKT, though diverse VJ usage argued against such confounding for most clonotypes. Compared with coincidental sharing between unrelated individuals, out-of-frame TCR alpha sequences shared between twins had an excess of sequences with low generation probability. The excess sharing between twins in beta out-of-frame sequences was weaker because fewer shared sequences reduced the signal-to-noise ratio. In monozygotic twins, recombination models systematically underestimated out-of-frame TCR alpha sharing, but the models matched the sharing seen between unrelated individuals. Because the same donors could not be followed over many years, the conclusions depended on cross-sectional statistical analysis. Fewer insertions were carried by abundant cord blood beta clonotypes; a weaker similar trend was observed in young adult naive repertoires, while no such trend was observed in memory repertoires.

Only healthy Caucasian donors were included. Three unrelated non-twin adults were also sequenced: a male aged 18 to 29, a male aged 50 to 60 and a female aged 50 to 60. Using Miltenyi CD45RO+ enrichment and human naive T-cell isolation kits, memory (CD45RO+) and naive T cells were isolated from PBMC. The chain links TRBV2 with TRBJ2-2; a confident D gene designation cannot be given. Sequenced material: naive T cells sorted from blood. The cell subset or site label corresponds to: cells isolated with a human naive T-cell isolation kit. The receptor was derived from a woman aged 45-65 years in good health. The bases are TGTGCCAGCAGTGAGTTCGGTGGCGGGGAGCTGTTTTTT. The encoded protein is CASSEFGGGELFF.